These 10 T cell receptor beta chains originate from one sample sequenced in a study of T-cell reconstitution after alpha-beta-depleted transplantation in children. The library targeted TCRbeta and was prepared with unique molecular identifiers. TCRdb itself ran the PCR reads through MiXCR, one entry per CDR3 protein. The sample includes some 200,000 distinct CDR3 sequences, about 8.8% seen only once; the top ten take approximately 4.7%. Specimen: PBMCs from the stem cell graft donor, collected from the stem cell graft. These receptors were collected from a human donor who donated a stem cell graft to a child with SCID.

This clonotype was seen at least ten times. This chain joins TRBV29-1 and TRBJ1-1, with TRBD1 identical over 7 bases. Germline V lookup: CDR1 SQVTM, CDR2 ANQGSEA. Losses at the gene ends were 7 bases for V and 0 bases for J; bases not matched to a gene: 2. The CDR3 consists of 12 residues. The DNA of the CDR3 is TGCAGCGGAGACAGGGTGAACACTGAAGCTTTCTTT. Translating gives CSGDRVNTEAFF. Full variable domain (missing parts from reference TRBV29-1 and TRBJ1-1): SAVISQKPSRDICQRGTSLTIQCQVDSQVTMMFWYRQQPGQSLTLIATANQGSEATYESGFVIDKFPISRPNLTFSTLTVSNMSPEDSSIYLCSGDRVNTEAFFGQGTRLTVV.

This clonotype was detected ten times or more. The genes are TRBV20-1 and TRBJ1-2; 10 bases align to TRBD1. This CDR3 is 14 amino acids long. V lost 3 bases and J lost 8; bases outside the gene matches: 9. Germline V CDR1 and CDR2: DFQATT, SNEGSKA (reference sequence). The CDR3 sequence: CSARGTGAGYGYTF. DNA of the CDR3: TGCAGTGCTAGGGGGACAGGGGCGGGATACGGCTACACCTTC.

This clonotype occurred many times. The chain combines TRBV28 with TRBJ2-5; TRBD1 is a possible D gene (6 bases). Germline CDR1 reads MDHEN; CDR2 reads SYDVKM. The CDR3 consists of 15 residues. V gave up 2 bases and J gave up 1 base, with 11 bases separating them. CDR3 loop: CASSLIGRGQETQYF. The CDR3 DNA sequence: TGTGCCAGCAGTTTAATTGGCAGGGGCCAAGAGACCCAGTACTTC.

This clonotype was seen ten or more times. The chain combines TRBV5-1 with TRBJ1-4, with TRBD1 matching over 10 bases. This CDR3 comprises 17 residues. Germline V lookup: CDR1 SGHRS, CDR2 YFSETQ. Unmatched junction bases numbered 5, after V lost 3 bases and J lost 0 bases. CDR3 DNA: TGCGCCAGCAGCTCCGGGACAGGGGCGGCAACTAATGAAAAACTGTTTTTT. Residues: CASSSGTGAATNEKLFF.

Many counts were recorded for this clonotype. The chain carries TRBV15 and TRBJ1-6; 10 bases agree with TRBD1. This CDR3 region has 18 residues. Per germline, CDR1 LNHNV and CDR2 YYDKDF (reference sequence). The J segment lost 3 bases and the V segment lost 5 bases, leaving 10 bases of the junction unmatched. The chain's CDR3 is CATSAVPGQGYYNSPLHF. CDR3 sequence (DNA): TGTGCCACCAGCGCTGTCCCGGGACAGGGGTACTATAATTCACCCCTCCACTTT.

This clonotype was recorded at least ten times. This chain uses TRBV7-3 with TRBJ2-7, with 9 bases lining up with TRBD1. The CDR3 runs to 13 residues. Trimming took 4 bases from V and 5 from J; bases not matched to a gene: 3. Germline V gene lookup returns CDR1 SGHTA and CDR2 FQGTGA. The CDR3 loop is CASSSGQGDEQYF. In DNA, the CDR3 is TGTGCCAGCAGCTCGGGACAGGGTGACGAGCAGTACTTC.

This clonotype has at least ten counts. The chain combines TRBV5-1 with TRBJ1-2; maybe TRBD1 (5 bases). Between the trimmed V and J ends, which lost 4 bases and 8 bases, there was a span of 18 bases. Looked up from germline, CDR1 is SGHRS and CDR2 is YFSETQ. This CDR3 contains 14 residues. Here the CDR3 DNA reads TGCGCCAGCAGCCAGAAACTAGATAGGGGCGGCTACACCTTC. Amino acid sequence: CASSQKLDRGGYTF.

This clonotype appeared many times. The chain is built from TRBV21-1 and TRBJ2-3; TRBD1, as called in the table, went unchecked against the DNA. TRBV21-1 is a listed pseudogene. There are 17 residues in the CDR3. The CDR3 sequence: CASREIVPGQGLNTQYF. The CDR3 DNA sequence: TGTGCCAGCAGGGAGATCGTACCGGGACAGGGTCTGAATACGCAGTATTTT.

This clonotype was found many times. The rearrangement links TRBV3-1 to TRBJ1-2, with 7 bases identical to TRBD1. The CDR3 sequence is 14 residues long. The germline CDR1 and CDR2 sequences are LGHDT and YNNKEL (reference sequence). Trimming cost V 3 bases and J 2 bases; bases outside gene matches: 3. Written as DNA, the CDR3 is TGTGCCAGCAGCCAGCCGGGACAGAACTATGGCTACACCTTC. It yields the protein CASSQPGQNYGYTF.

This clonotype was seen at least ten times. This rearrangement joins TRBV6-5 to TRBJ2-5; TRBD2 aligns across 8 bases. From germline, CDR1 is MNHEY and CDR2 SVGAGI. V gave up 5 bases and J gave up 1 base; unmatched junction bases: 9. The CDR3 is 16 amino acids. CDR3 coding DNA: TGTGCCAGCAGTCACCAACTAGCGGCATTCCAAGAGACCCAGTACTTC. Protein sequence: CASSHQLAAFQETQYF.